These T cell receptor beta chains were read from a single sample in a study of cytomegalovirus exposure and HLA in healthy donors. Method: immunoSEQ multiplex PCR; TCRdb's copy keeps in-frame clones and lacks some. Of 150,000 to 200,000 clones detected, 81% appear once; the ten largest clones hold more than 1.5%. Sequences were obtained from PBMCs. The receptor set was obtained from a man aged 18 to 30 in good health and CMV-seronegative. CDR3s include the opening cysteine and the closing phenylalanine or tryptophan. A D gene is named only where the DNA matches it firmly. Only some rows state a clone size, as once, few, many or a class for expanded clones.

J gene | V gene | D gene | clone size | CDR3 DNA | CDR3 protein
TRBJ1-6 | TRBV10-3 | . | . | TGTGCCATCAGTGACAGCCCAGGTAGCTCCTATAATTCACCCCTCCACTTT | CAISDSPGSSYNSPLHF
TRBJ2-5 | TRBV5-1 | TRBD2 | once | TGCGCCAGCAGCTCTACAAGCGGGAGCGCCGGGGCGTACTTC | CASSSTSGSAGAYF
TRBJ2-5 | TRBV29-1 | . | once | TGCAGCGTTGAATTTGGGGGCGGAAGGGGAGAGACCCAGTACTTC | CSVEFGGGRGETQYF
TRBJ2-3 | TRBV11-2 | . | . | TGTGCCAGCCCCCTTCTGGGGGCGGGTCCAACAGATACGCAGTATTTT | CASPLLGAGPTDTQYF
TRBJ2-3 | TRBV19 | . | . | TGTGCCAGTAGTATAGGGCTGCGTAGCGTGGACTCAGATACGCAGTATTTT | CASSIGLRSVDSDTQYF
TRBJ2-7 | TRBV7-6 | TRBD1 | . | TGTGCCAGCAGCTTAGGGTGGGCGCAGACAGGGGGAATACCTTCTATTTCCTACGAGCAGTACTTC | CASSLGWAQTGGIPSISYEQYF
TRBJ2-1 | TRBV5-8 | . | . | TGTGCCAGCAGAAAACAGGGCAATGAGCAGTTCTTC | CASRKQGNEQFF
TRBJ2-1 | TRBV7-2 | TRBD2 | . | TGTGCCAGCAGCTTAGGGGGGACTATCTCCTACAATGAGCAGTTCTTC | CASSLGGTISYNEQFF
TRBJ1-6 | TRBV4-3 | . | . | TGCGCCAGCAGCCAAGATCCGACAAACAGGGCAACTAATTCACCCCTCCACTTT | CASSQDPTNRATNSPLHF
TRBJ2-7 | TRBV7-2 | TRBD2 | . | TGTGCCAGCAGCCCGGGACTAGCAGGCTACGAGCAGTACTTC | CASSPGLAGYEQYF
TRBJ2-7 | TRBV11-2 | . | . | TGTGCCAGCAGCTTCGGGGGAGGGGGGAGGACGTTC | CASSFGGGGRTF
TRBJ2-2 | TRBV7-3 | . | once | TGTGCCAGCAGCCCGACAGGCTTCAACACCGGGGAGCTGTTTTTT | CASSPTGFNTGELFF
TRBJ2-3 | TRBV18 | TRBD1 | . | TGTGCCAGCTCACCATACACAGGGGGCAATGGAGATACGCAGTATTTT | CASSPYTGGNGDTQYF
TRBJ1-1 | TRBV28 | TRBD1 | few | TGTGCCAGCAGTTTATCCCGGACAGGGTGGAGGATGAACACTGAAGCTTTCTTT | CASSLSRTGWRMNTEAFF
TRBJ2-6 | TRBV6-1 | . | . | TGTGCCAGCAGTCACAACAGGGCCGGGGCCAACGTCCTGACTTTC | CASSHNRAGANVLTF